This T cell receptor (beta chain) came from a study of blood T cell repertoires in COVID-19. Across the whole study: COVID-19 samples collected from the United States, Italy and Spain covered acute and convalescent phases. The cDNA or gDNA used as material had been derived from T cells, B-cell-depleted T cells, or PBMCs.

Trimming cost V 1 base and J 4 bases, with 8 bases left between them. Germline V gives CDR1 SGHAT, CDR2 FQNNGV. This CDR3 contains 13 residues. Original handling: Amplification with reference gene primers provided the estimates of nucleated cell counts. Repertoires were generated with immunoSEQ multiplex PCR, while TCRdb's copy carries only in-frame clones and drops some. V and J calls and clone size are given by that table; D and trimming were obtained from the DNA. The data contain 110,000 or so clones, roughly 88% of them singletons. This clone has just a few counts. V gene TRBV11-2 combines with J gene TRBJ2-7; D perhaps matches TRBD2 (6 bases). The source of this sequence is a human donor in a cohort sampled during active COVID-19. Sequenced sample: peripheral blood. DNA for the CDR3: TGTGCCAGCAGCTTAGGCAGCGGGTACGAGCAGTACTTC. Protein sequence: CASSLGSGYEQYF.